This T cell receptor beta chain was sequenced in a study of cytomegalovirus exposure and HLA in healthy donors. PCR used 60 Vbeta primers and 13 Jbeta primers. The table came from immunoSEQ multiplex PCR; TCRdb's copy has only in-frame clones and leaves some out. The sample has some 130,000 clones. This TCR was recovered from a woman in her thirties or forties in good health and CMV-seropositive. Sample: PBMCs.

This CDR3 reads CASRAPGGGPYEQYF. The CDR3 region has the DNA TGTGCCAGCAGGGCCCCCGGGGGAGGTCCCTACGAGCAGTACTTC. The chain is built from TRBV6-5 and TRBJ2-7; tentative D call: TRBD2 (6 bases). Germline assignment: CDR1 MNHEY and CDR2 SVGAGI. Between the trimmed V and J ends, which lost 6 bases and 2 bases, there was a span of 17 bases. The CDR3 spans 15 residues.